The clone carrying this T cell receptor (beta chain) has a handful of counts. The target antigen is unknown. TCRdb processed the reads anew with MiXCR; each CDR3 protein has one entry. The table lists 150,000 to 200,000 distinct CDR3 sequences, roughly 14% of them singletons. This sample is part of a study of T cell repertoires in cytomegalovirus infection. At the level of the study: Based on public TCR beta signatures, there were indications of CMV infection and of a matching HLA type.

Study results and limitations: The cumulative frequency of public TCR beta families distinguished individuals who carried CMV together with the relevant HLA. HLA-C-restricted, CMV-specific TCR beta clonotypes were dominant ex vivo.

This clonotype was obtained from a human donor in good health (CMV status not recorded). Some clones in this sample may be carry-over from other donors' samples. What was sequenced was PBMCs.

CDR3 region: CASSQAEGAAYEQYF. CDR3 sequence (DNA): TGCGCCAGCAGCCAAGCGGAGGGGGCAGCCTACGAGCAGTACTTC. The chain has TRBV4-1 and TRBJ2-7; a possible D gene is TRBD1 (7 bases). With 1 base removed from V and 2 bases from J, the gap between germline ends came to 12 bases. The CDR3 runs to 15 residues. The germline gives CDR1 MGHRA, CDR2 YSYEKL.